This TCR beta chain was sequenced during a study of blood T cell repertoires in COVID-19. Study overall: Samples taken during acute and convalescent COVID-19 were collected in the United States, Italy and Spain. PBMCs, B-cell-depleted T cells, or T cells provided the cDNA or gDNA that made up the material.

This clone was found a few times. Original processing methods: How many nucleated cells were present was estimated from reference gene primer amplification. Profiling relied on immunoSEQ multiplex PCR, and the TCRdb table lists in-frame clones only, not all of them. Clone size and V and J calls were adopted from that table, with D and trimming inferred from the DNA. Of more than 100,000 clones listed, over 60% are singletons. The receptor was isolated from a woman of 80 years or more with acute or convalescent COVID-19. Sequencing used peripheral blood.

The DNA for the CDR3 is TGTGCCAGCGGAGCATGGGAGAACGAGCAGTACTTC. Protein product: CASGAWENEQYF. The chain employs TRBV2 and TRBJ2-7; D perhaps matches TRBD2 (5 bases). V shed 8 bases and J shed 5 bases, with 13 bases lying between them. CDR1 is SNHLY and CDR2 is FYNNEI in the germline V gene. The CDR3 has 12 amino acids. Using reference TRBV2 and TRBJ2-7 for the parts outside the CDR3, the full variable domain is EPEVTQTPSHQVTQMGQEVILRCVPISNHLYFYWYRQILGQKVEFLVSFYNNEISEKSEIFDDQFSVERPDGSNFTLKIRSTKLEDSAMYFCASGAWENEQYFGPGTRLTVT.